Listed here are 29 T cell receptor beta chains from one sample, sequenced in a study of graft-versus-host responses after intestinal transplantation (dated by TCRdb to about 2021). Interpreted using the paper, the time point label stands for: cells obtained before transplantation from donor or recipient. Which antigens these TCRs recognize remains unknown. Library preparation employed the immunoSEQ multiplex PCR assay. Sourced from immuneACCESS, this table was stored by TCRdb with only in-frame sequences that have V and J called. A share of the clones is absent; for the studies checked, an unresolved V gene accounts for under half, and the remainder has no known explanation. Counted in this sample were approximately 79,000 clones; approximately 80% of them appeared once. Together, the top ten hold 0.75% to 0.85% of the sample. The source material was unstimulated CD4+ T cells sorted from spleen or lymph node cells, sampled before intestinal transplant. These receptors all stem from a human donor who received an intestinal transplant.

The DNA for the CDR3 is TGTGCCAGTAGTATGACGGGAGCCAAAAACATTCAGTACTTC. This sequence encodes CASSMTGAKNIQYF. The chain joins TRBV19 to TRBJ2-4; D is undetermined. Trimming removed 3 bases from V and 0 bases from J, with 6 bases in between. This CDR3 spans 14 amino acids. Germline CDR1 LNHDA, CDR2 SQIVND (reference sequence).

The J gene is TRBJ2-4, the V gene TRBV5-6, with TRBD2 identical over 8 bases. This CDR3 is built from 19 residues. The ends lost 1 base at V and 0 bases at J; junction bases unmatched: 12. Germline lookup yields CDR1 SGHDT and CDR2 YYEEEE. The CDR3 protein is CASSLRATGLALAKNIQYF. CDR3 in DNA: TGTGCCAGCAGCTTGAGGGCGACCGGACTAGCTCTAGCCAAAAACATTCAGTACTTC.

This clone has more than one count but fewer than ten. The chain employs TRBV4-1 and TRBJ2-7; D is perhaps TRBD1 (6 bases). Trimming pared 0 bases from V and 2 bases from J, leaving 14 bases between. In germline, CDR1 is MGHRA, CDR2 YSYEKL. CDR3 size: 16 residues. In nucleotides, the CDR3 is TGCGCCAGCAGCCAAGATTTGTGGGGGCGAACCTACGAGCAGTACTTC. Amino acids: CASSQDLWGRTYEQYF.

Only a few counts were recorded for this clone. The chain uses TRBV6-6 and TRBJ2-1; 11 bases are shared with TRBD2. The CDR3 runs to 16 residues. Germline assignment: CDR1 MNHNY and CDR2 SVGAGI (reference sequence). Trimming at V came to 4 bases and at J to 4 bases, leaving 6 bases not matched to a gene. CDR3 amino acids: CASSSPSGGKYNEQFF. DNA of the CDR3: TGTGCCAGCAGTTCCCCTAGCGGGGGGAAATACAATGAGCAGTTCTTC.

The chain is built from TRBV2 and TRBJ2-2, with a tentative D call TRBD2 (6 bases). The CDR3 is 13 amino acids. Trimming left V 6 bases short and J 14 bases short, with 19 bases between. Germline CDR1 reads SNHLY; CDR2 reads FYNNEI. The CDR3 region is CASRFAGRVGLFF. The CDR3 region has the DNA TGTGCCAGCAGATTCGCGGGACGGGTCGGACTGTTTTTT.

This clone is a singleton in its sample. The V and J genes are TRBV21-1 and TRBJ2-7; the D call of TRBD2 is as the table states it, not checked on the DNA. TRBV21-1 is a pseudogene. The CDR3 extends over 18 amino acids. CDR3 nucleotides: TGTGCCAGCAGCATCCTCCGCATAGCGGAGCGGTCGGAGGAGGAGCAGTACTTC. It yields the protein CASSILRIAERSEEEQYF.

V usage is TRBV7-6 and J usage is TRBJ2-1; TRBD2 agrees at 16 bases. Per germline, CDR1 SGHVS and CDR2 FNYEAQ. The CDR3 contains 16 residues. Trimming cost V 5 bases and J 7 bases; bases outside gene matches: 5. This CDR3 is CASSDGTSGRVNEQFF. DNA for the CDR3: TGTGCCAGCAGCGATGGGACTAGCGGGAGGGTGAATGAGCAGTTCTTC.

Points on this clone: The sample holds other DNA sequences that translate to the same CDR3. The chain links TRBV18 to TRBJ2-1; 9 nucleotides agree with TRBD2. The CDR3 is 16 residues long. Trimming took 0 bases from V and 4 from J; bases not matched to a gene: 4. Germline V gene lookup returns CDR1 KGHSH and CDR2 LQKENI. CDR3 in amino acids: CASSPPSGGRYNEQFF. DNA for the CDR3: TGTGCCAGCTCACCACCTAGCGGGGGACGATACAATGAGCAGTTCTTC.

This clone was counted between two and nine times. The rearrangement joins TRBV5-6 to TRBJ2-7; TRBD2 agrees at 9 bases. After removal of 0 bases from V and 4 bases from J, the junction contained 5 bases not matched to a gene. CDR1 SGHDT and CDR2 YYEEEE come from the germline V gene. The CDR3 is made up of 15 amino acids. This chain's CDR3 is CASSLAASGTYEQYF. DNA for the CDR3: TGTGCCAGCAGCTTGGCCGCTAGCGGGACATACGAGCAGTACTTC.

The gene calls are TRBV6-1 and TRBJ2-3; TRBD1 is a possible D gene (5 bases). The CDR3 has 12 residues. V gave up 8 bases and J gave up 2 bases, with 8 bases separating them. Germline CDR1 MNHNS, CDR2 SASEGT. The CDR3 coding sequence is TGTGCCAGCGGCAGGGACACAGATACGCAGTATTTT. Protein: CASGRDTDTQYF.

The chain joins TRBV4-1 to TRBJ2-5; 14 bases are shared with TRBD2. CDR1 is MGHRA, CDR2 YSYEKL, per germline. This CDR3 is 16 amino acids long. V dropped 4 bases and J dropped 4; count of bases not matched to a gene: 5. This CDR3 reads CASSRTTSGGAETQYF. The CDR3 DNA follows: TGCGCCAGCAGCCGGACGACTAGCGGGGGGGCAGAGACCCAGTACTTC.

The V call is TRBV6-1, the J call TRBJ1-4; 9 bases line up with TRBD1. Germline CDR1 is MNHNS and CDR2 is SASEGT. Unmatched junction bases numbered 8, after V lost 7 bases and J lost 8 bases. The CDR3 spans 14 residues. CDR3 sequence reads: CASNSGQGREKLFF. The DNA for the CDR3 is TGTGCCAGCAACTCAGGACAGGGGAGGGAAAAACTGTTTTTT.

Here the CDR3 DNA reads TGTGCCAGCAGCTTGAGGCGGTTTGGCACAGATACGCAGTATTTT. This gives the protein CASSLRRFGTDTQYF. V usage is TRBV7-9 and J usage is TRBJ2-3; D ambiguous. The CDR3 runs 15 residues. Germline-derived CDR1 and CDR2 are SEHNR and FQNEAQ (reference sequence). V lost 3 bases and J 1 base, leaving 11 bases between the germline ends.

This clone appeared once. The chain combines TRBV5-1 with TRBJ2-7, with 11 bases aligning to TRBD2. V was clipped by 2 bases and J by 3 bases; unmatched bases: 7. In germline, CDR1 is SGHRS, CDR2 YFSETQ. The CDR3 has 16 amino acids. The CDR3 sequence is CASSFVSGTSGYEQYF. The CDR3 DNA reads TGCGCCAGCAGCTTTGTCTCCGGGACTAGCGGCTACGAGCAGTACTTC.

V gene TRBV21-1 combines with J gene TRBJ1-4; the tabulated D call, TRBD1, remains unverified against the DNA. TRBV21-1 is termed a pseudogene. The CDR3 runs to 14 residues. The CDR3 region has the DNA TGTGCCAGCATCTTACAGTTAGCTAATGAAAAACTGTTTTTT. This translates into CASILQLANEKLFF.

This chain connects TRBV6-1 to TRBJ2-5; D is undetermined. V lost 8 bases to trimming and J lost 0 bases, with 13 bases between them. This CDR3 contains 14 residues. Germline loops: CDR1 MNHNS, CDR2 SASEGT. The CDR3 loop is CASRRGIHQETQYF. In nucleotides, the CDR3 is TGTGCCAGCCGTAGAGGCATCCACCAAGAGACCCAGTACTTC.

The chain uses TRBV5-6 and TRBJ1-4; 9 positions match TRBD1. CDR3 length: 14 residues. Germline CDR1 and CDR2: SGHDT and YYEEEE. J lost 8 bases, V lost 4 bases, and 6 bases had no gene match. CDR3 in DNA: TGTGCCAGCAGCGCGGACAGGGGTGGCGAAAAACTGTTTTTT. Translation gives CASSADRGGEKLFF.

For the CDR3, the DNA is TGTGCCGTCAGACAGTTAGGCTCCTATAATTCACCCCTCCACTTT. Translation gives CAVRQLGSYNSPLHF. The chain combines TRBV6-6 with TRBJ1-6; a possible D gene is TRBD1 (5 bases). V dropped 11 bases and J dropped 0 bases, with 14 bases sitting between them. Germline CDR1 and CDR2: MNHNY and SVGAGI (reference sequence). This CDR3 has 15 amino acids.

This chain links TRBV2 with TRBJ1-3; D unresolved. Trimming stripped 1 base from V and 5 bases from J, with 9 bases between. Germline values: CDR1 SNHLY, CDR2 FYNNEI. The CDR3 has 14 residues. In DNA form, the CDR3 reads TGTGCCAGCAGTGAAGGAGGGAATAGAAACACCATATATTTT. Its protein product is CASSEGGNRNTIYF.

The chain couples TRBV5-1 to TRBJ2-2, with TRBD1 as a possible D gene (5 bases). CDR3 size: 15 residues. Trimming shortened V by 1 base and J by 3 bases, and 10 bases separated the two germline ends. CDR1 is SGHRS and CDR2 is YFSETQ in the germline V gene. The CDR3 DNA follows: TGCGCCAGCAGCTTGAGGGGCGCGGACACCGGGGAGCTGTTTTTT. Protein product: CASSLRGADTGELFF.

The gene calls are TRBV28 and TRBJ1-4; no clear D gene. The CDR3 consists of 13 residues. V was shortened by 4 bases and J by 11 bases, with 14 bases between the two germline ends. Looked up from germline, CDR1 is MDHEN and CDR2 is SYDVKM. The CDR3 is CASSSGVWEKLFF. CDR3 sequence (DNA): TGTGCCAGCAGTTCCGGGGTTTGGGAGAAACTGTTTTTT.

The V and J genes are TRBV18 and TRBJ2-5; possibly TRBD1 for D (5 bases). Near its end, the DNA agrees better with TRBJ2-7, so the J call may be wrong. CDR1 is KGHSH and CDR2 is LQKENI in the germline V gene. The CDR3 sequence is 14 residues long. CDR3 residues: CASSGASPSYEQYF. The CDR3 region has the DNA TGTGCCAGCTCAGGGGCCAGCCCTTCCTACGAGCAGTACTTC.

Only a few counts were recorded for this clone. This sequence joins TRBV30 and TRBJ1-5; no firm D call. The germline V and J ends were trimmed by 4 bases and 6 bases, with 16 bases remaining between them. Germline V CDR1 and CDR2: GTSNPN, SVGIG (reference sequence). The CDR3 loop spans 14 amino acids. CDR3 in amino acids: CAWNSVENCQPQHF. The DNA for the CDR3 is TGTGCCTGGAATTCCGTGGAGAATTGTCAGCCCCAGCATTTT. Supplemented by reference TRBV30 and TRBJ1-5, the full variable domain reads SQTIHQWPATLVQPVGSPLSLECTVEGTSNPNLYWYRQAAGRGLQLLFYSVGIGQISSEVPQNLSASRPQDRQFILSSKKLLLSDSGFYLCAWNSVENCQPQHFGDGTRLSIL.

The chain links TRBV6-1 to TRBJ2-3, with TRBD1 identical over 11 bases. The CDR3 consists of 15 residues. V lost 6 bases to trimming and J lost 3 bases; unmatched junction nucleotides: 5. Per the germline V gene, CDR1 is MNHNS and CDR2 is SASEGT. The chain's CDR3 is CASRGGQGVTDTQYF. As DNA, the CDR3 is TGTGCCAGCAGGGGGGGACAGGGGGTAACAGATACGCAGTATTTT.

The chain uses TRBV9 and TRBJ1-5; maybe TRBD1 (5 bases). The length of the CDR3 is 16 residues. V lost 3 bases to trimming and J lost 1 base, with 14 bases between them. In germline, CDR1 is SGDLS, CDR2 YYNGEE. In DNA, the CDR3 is TGTGCCAGCAGCGGGGGAGGGGCTACGAGCAATCAGCCCCAGCATTTT. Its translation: CASSGGGATSNQPQHF.

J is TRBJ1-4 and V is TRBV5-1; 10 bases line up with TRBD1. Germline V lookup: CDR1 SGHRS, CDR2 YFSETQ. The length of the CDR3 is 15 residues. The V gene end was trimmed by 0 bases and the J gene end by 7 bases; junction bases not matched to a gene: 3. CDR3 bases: TGCGCCAGCAGCTTGGGGACAGGGGGTGGTGAAAAACTGTTTTTT. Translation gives CASSLGTGGGEKLFF.

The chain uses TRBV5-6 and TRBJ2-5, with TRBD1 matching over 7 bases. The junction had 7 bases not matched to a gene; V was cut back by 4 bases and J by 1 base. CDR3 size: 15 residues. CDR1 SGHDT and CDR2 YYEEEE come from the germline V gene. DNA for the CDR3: TGTGCCAGCAGCGTAGGGGGCCCTCTCCAAGAGACCCAGTACTTC. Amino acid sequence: CASSVGGPLQETQYF.

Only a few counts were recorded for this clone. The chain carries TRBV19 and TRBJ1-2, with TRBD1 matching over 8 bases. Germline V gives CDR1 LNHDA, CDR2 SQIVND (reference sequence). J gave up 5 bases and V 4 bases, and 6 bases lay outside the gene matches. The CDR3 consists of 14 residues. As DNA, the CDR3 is TGTGCCAGTAGTAACGGACAGGGAAGATATGGCTACACCTTC. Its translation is CASSNGQGRYGYTF.

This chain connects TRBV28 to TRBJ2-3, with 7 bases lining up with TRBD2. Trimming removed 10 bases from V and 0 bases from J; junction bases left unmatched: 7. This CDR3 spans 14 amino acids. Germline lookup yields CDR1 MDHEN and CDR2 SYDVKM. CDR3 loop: CATRWGGSTDTQYF. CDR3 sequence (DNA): TGTGCCACTCGCTGGGGGGGTAGCACAGATACGCAGTATTTT.